The clone carrying this TCR beta chain was recorded a few times. This CDR3 comprises 14 residues. Germline CDR1 and CDR2: DFQATT and SNEGSKA (reference sequence). Trimming left V 3 bases short and J 6 bases short, with 15 bases between. This specimen comes from a study of blood T cell repertoires in COVID-19. The overall study: The origin of the acute and convalescent COVID-19 samples was the United States, Italy and Spain.

Generated by immunoSEQ multiplex PCR, the TCRdb table keeps only in-frame clones and is missing some. The table records 150,000 to 200,000 clones, around nine tenths of them present only once. The sequencing sample was made of peripheral blood. This TCR derives from a woman in her sixties or seventies with COVID-19, enrolled during active disease. V is TRBV20-1 and J is TRBJ1-5; possible D gene TRBD1, 5 bases. In nucleotides, the CDR3 is TGCAGTGCTAGTCCGGGGGATTGGGGTCAGCCCCAGCATTTT. Protein: CSASPGDWGQPQHF.